These T cell receptor beta chains were read from a single sample in a study of chemoradiotherapy in HPV16-positive cancers. Clones were read by immunoSEQ multiplex PCR, and TCRdb kept only the in-frame ones, dropping some. The table lists about 29,000 clones, around 90% of them singletons. The sequencing here drew on blood, taken from a patient who underwent chemoradiotherapy. The source is a human donor with HPV-associated anogenital cancer. Each CDR3 is given with its conserved first and last residue. A D gene is named only where the DNA matches it firmly. A clone size is listed for some rows: how often the clone was seen (once, few, many), or a class if it is expanded.

j_gene: TRBJ1-5; v_gene: TRBV5-8; d_gene: NA; abundance: NA; CDR3nt: TGTGCCAGCAGTTTCCCCAACAGGGACAATCAGCCCCAGCATTTT; CDR3aa: CASSFPNRDNQPQHF
j_gene: TRBJ2-7; v_gene: TRBV4-1; d_gene: TRBD1; abundance: NA; CDR3nt: TGCGCCAGCAGCCTGCATAGACAGGGCTCCTACGAGCAGTACTTC; CDR3aa: CASSLHRQGSYEQYF
j_gene: TRBJ1-3; v_gene: TRBV18; d_gene: NA; abundance: NA; CDR3nt: TGTGCCAGCTCACCAGCAGGGTCTGGAAACACCATATATTTT; CDR3aa: CASSPAGSGNTIYF
j_gene: TRBJ1-6; v_gene: TRBV2; d_gene: TRBD1; abundance: once; CDR3nt: TGTGCCAGCAACATGGACAGGGGTGAATCACCCCTCCACTTT; CDR3aa: CASNMDRGESPLHF
j_gene: TRBJ2-2; v_gene: TRBV19; d_gene: TRBD1; abundance: NA; CDR3nt: TGTGCCAGTAGGAAACAGGGGCCCGGGGAGCTGTTTTTT; CDR3aa: CASRKQGPGELFF
j_gene: TRBJ1-2; v_gene: TRBV7-2; d_gene: NA; abundance: NA; CDR3nt: TGTGCCAGCAGCTTAGCAAGAGGGAACTATGGCTACACCTTC; CDR3aa: CASSLARGNYGYTF
j_gene: TRBJ1-1; v_gene: TRBV10-1; d_gene: NA; abundance: once; CDR3nt: TGCGCCAGCAGTAGACAGCTGAACACTGAAGCTTTCTTT; CDR3aa: CASSRQLNTEAFF
j_gene: TRBJ2-7; v_gene: TRBV10-2; d_gene: TRBD1; abundance: NA; CDR3nt: TGCGCCAGCAGTGAGGCGAAGGGGACAGGGGTTCTCTACGAGCAGTACTTC; CDR3aa: CASSEAKGTGVLYEQYF
j_gene: TRBJ2-1; v_gene: TRBV5-1; d_gene: NA; abundance: NA; CDR3nt: TGCGCCAGCAGCGGTGGGTCTAAAGGCACCGAGCAGTTCTTC; CDR3aa: CASSGGSKGTEQFF
j_gene: TRBJ2-7; v_gene: TRBV5-1; d_gene: TRBD1; abundance: NA; CDR3nt: TGCGCCAGCAGCACCGGGACAGTTTACGAGCAGTACTTC; CDR3aa: CASSTGTVYEQYF
j_gene: TRBJ1-2; v_gene: TRBV14; d_gene: NA; abundance: once; CDR3nt: TGTGCCAGCAGCCAAAAAGCGGGGGCGGGCTACACCTTC; CDR3aa: CASSQKAGAGYTF
j_gene: TRBJ2-1; v_gene: TRBV18; d_gene: NA; abundance: NA; CDR3nt: TGTGCCAGCTCACCGACCCGCACCCGTGAGCAGTTCTTC; CDR3aa: CASSPTRTREQFF
j_gene: TRBJ1-2; v_gene: TRBV19; d_gene: NA; abundance: NA; CDR3nt: TGTGCCAGTAGTCTTCAAGGGATCACTAACTATGGCTACACCTTC; CDR3aa: CASSLQGITNYGYTF
j_gene: TRBJ2-1; v_gene: TRBV27; d_gene: TRBD1; abundance: NA; CDR3nt: TGTGCCAGCAGTCTCGGGACAGGGGTTAGGAATGAGCAGTTCTTC; CDR3aa: CASSLGTGVRNEQFF
j_gene: TRBJ1-3; v_gene: TRBV18; d_gene: NA; abundance: NA; CDR3nt: TGTGCCAGCTCTGAAGGACAGCCCCTTACTGGAAACACCATATATTTT; CDR3aa: CASSEGQPLTGNTIYF
j_gene: TRBJ1-2; v_gene: TRBV18; d_gene: NA; abundance: NA; CDR3nt: TGTGCCAGCTCACCCCAGGCACCTAACTATGGCTACACCTTC; CDR3aa: CASSPQAPNYGYTF
j_gene: TRBJ2-3; v_gene: TRBV13; d_gene: NA; abundance: NA; CDR3nt: TGTGCCAGCAGCTTATTCGCGGGCATAAGCACAGATACGCAGTATTTT; CDR3aa: CASSLFAGISTDTQYF
j_gene: TRBJ1-1; v_gene: TRBV10-3; d_gene: NA; abundance: NA; CDR3nt: TGTGCCATCAGTGAGTCTTCTGGCAGGTCTGGGAGTGAAGCTTTCTTT; CDR3aa: CAISESSGRSGSEAFF
j_gene: TRBJ1-4; v_gene: TRBV18; d_gene: TRBD1; abundance: few; CDR3nt: TGTGCCAGCTCACCAGGGACAGGGGATGAAAAACTGTTTTTT; CDR3aa: CASSPGTGDEKLFF
j_gene: TRBJ2-3; v_gene: TRBV2; d_gene: TRBD2; abundance: NA; CDR3nt: TGTGCCAGCAGCCCCGGGGAGGGACCTAGCACAGATACGCAGTATTTT; CDR3aa: CASSPGEGPSTDTQYF
j_gene: TRBJ2-7; v_gene: TRBV10-1; d_gene: TRBD1; abundance: NA; CDR3nt: TGCGCCAGCAGTGATATCGGGACAGGGTATGGGGAGCAGTACTTC; CDR3aa: CASSDIGTGYGEQYF
j_gene: TRBJ1-2; v_gene: TRBV5-1; d_gene: TRBD1; abundance: NA; CDR3nt: TGCGCCAGCAGCCTCGGGACAGGGACGAGGGGCTACACCTTC; CDR3aa: CASSLGTGTRGYTF
j_gene: TRBJ2-1; v_gene: TRBV30; d_gene: NA; abundance: once; CDR3nt: TGTGCCTCTTGTGACTCGCAATCCTACAATGAGCAGTTCTTC; CDR3aa: CASCDSQSYNEQFF
j_gene: TRBJ2-2; v_gene: TRBV2; d_gene: TRBD1; abundance: NA; CDR3nt: TGTGCCAGCATGAAGGGGGCGTACACCGGGGAGCTGTTTTTT; CDR3aa: CASMKGAYTGELFF
j_gene: TRBJ2-2; v_gene: TRBV7-8; d_gene: NA; abundance: few; CDR3nt: TGTGCCAGCAGCTCTTACACCGGGGAGCTGTTTTTT; CDR3aa: CASSSYTGELFF
j_gene: TRBJ2-1; v_gene: TRBV27; d_gene: NA; abundance: NA; CDR3nt: TGTGCCAGCAGTCCGGCGGGAATGCACAATGAGCAGTTCTTC; CDR3aa: CASSPAGMHNEQFF